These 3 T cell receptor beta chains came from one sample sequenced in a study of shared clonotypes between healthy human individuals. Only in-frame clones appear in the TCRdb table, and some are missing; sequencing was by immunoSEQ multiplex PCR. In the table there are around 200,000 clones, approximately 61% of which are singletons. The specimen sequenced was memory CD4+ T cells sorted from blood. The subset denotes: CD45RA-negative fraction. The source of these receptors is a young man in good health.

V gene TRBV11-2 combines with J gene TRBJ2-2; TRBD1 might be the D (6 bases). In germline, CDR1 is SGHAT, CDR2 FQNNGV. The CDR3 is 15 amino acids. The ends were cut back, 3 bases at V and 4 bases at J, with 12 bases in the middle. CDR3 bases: TGTGCCAGCAGCTTTCACAGGGAACCCACCGGGGAGCTGTTTTTT. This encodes CASSFHREPTGELFF. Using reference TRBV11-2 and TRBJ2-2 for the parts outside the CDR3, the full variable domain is EAGVAQSPRYKIIEKRQSVAFWCNPISGHATLYWYQQILGQGPKLLIQFQNNGVVDDSQLPKDRFSAERLKGVDSTLKIQPAKLEDSAVYLCASSFHREPTGELFFGEGSRLTVL.

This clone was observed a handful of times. This CDR3 reads CASSRVQQAQYF. CDR3 DNA: TGTGCCAGCAGTCGGGTCCAACAGGCCCAGTACTTC. V is TRBV6-1 and J is TRBJ2-5; D may be TRBD1 (5 bases). CDR1 and CDR2 (germline): MNHNS, SASEGT. The CDR3 is 12 residues long. V was clipped by 5 bases and J by 9 bases, with 13 bases between them.

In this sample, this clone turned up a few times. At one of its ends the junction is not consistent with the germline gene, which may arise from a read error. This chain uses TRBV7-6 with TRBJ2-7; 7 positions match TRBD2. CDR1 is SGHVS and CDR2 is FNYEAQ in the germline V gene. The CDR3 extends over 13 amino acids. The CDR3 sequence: CASSSGTNYGQYF. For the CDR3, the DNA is TGTGCCAGCAGCTCGGGGACTAACTACGGGCAGTACTTC. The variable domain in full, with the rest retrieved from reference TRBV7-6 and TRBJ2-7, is GAGVSQSPRYKVTKRGQDVALRCDPISGHVSLYWYRQALGQGPEFLTYFNYEAQQDKSGLPNDRFSAERPEGSISTLTIQRTEQRDSAMYRCASSSGTNYGQYFGPGTRLTVT.